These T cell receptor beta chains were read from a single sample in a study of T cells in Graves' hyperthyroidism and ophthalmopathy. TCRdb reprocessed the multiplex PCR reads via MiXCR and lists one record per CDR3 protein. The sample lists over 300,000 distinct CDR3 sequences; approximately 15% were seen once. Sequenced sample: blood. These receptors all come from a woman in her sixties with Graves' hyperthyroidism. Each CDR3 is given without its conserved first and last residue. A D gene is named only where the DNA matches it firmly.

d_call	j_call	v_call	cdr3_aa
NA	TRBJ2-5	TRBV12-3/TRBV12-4	ASSPHLGGVQY
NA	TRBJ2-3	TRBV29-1	SVESRSFSTDTQY
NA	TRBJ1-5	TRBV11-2	ASSPNPWGNSNQPQH
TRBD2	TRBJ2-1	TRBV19	TSRLVGSGRPGEQF
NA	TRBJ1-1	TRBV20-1	SAVTVEISGVAEAF
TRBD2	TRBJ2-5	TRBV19	ASSLQGLAEETQY
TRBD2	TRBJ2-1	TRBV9	ASSVGGDYYNEQF
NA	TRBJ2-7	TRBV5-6	ASSKGRSYEQY
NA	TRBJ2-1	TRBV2	ASSFSQYNEQF
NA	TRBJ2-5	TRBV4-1	ASSQDPQGLAQY
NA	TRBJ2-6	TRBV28	ASSSGGTLSGANVLT
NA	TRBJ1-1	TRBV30	AWSVRGTEAF
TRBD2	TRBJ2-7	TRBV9	ASSVTTSATSYEQY
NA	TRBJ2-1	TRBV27	ASSWRRSYNEQF
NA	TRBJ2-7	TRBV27	ASRPTDSYEQY
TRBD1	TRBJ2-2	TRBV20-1	SASSGTGRTGELF
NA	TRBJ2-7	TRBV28	ASSLRETYEQY
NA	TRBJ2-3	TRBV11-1	ASSLPGGTDTQY
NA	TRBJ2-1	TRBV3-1	ASSYYRDPPPDEQF
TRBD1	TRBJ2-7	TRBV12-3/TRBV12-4	ASSSQGASSYEQY
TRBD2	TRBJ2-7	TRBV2	ASSVFGLVAGQKPYEQY
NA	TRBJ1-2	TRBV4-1	ASSPQKFYGYT
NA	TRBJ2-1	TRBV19	ASSSPGTALWEQF
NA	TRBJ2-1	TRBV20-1	SARDLNEAGYNEQF
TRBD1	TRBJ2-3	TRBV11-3	ASSSGDRGTDTQY
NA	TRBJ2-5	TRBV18	ASSPTRDLRETQY